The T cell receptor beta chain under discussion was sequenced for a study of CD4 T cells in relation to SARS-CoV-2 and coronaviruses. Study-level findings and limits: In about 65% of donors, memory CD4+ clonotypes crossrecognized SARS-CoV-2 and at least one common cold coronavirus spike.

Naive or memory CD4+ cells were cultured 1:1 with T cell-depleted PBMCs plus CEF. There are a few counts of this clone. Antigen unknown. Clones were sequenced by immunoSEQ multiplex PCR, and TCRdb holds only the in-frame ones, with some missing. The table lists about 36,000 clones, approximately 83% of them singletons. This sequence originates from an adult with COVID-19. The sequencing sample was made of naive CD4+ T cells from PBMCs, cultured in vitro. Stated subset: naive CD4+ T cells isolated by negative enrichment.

The CDR3 coding sequence is TGTGCCAGTAGTCTCGGCTCTGGAAACACCATATATTTT. It codes for CASSLGSGNTIYF. The V and J genes are TRBV27 and TRBJ1-3; D gene unclear. The germline V gene has CDR1 MNHEY and CDR2 SMNVEV (reference sequence). With 9 bases removed from V and 0 bases from J, the gap between germline ends came to 9 bases. This CDR3 is built from 13 residues.